The 18 T cell receptor beta chains listed next were all sequenced from one sample in a study of CD4 T cells in relation to SARS-CoV-2 and coronaviruses. The method was immunoSEQ multiplex PCR; TCRdb's version includes in-frame clones alone and lacks a portion of them. Of some 15,000 clones listed, about four fifths are singletons. Unexposed donor CD4+ T cells date from 2011-2018, before the COVID-19 pandemic. CD4+ T cells were isolated from the cells after around 9 days of culture. These TCRs are of unknown antigen specificity. Sequencing input: CD4+ T cells from PBMCs, cultured in vitro. The receptor set was obtained from a human donor in good health.

This clone turned up a few times. The V gene is TRBV10-1, the J gene TRBJ1-1, with a weak D call TRBD1 (6 bases). With 5 bases removed from V and 4 bases from J, the gap between germline ends came to 11 bases. Germline values: CDR1 WNHNN, CDR2 SYGVQD (reference sequence). The CDR3 loop spans 13 amino acids. The CDR3 spells CASSTGLGTEAFF. The CDR3, as DNA: TGCGCCAGCAGTACAGGGCTCGGCACTGAAGCTTTCTTT.

The genes are TRBV3-1 (or the pseudogene TRBV3-2) and TRBJ2-7; TRBD2 aligns across 9 bases. This CDR3 has 16 amino acids. The germline V gene has CDR1 LGHDT and CDR2 YNNKEL (reference sequence). With V trimmed by 0 bases and J by 2 bases, 5 bases remained unmatched. The DNA for the CDR3 is TGTGCCAGCAGCCAAGATGAAATAGCGGGGGCCTACGAGCAGTACTTC. It codes for CASSQDEIAGAYEQYF.

The genes are TRBV15 and TRBJ2-5; D gene ambiguous. Per germline, CDR1 LNHNV and CDR2 YYDKDF (reference sequence). This CDR3 region has 12 residues. V was trimmed by 5 bases and J by 5 bases, leaving 9 bases between them. This chain's CDR3 is CATSRPGETQYF. The CDR3 DNA reads TGTGCCACCAGCCGCCCCGGGGAGACCCAGTACTTC.

This clone was counted between two and nine times. The chain has TRBV9 and TRBJ1-1, with D perhaps matching TRBD1 (5 bases). Germline CDR1 is SGDLS and CDR2 is YYNGEE. Deletions cut 2 bases from V and 9 bases from J, with 14 bases between. This CDR3 contains 13 residues. CDR3 in DNA: TGTGCCAGCAGCGTGGGGCTGCATAACCAAGCTTTCTTT. Its translation is CASSVGLHNQAFF.

This clone is a singleton in its sample. The chain is built from TRBV7-9 and TRBJ2-2; possible D gene TRBD2, 6 bases. Looked up from germline, CDR1 is SEHNR and CDR2 is FQNEAQ (reference sequence). CDR3 length: 15 residues. Trimming took 4 bases from V and 6 from J, leaving 15 bases between them. CDR3 DNA: TGTGCCAGCAGCTCTCCGAAAGAGCGGGCCGGGGAGCTGTTTTTT. This translates into CASSSPKERAGELFF.

Comment on this clone: Compared with germline, one end of the junction differs, possibly owing to a read error. The rearrangement joins TRBV9 to TRBJ2-2, with D perhaps matching TRBD2 (5 bases). There are 16 residues in the CDR3. Germline values: CDR1 SGDLS, CDR2 YYNGEE. CDR3 nucleotide sequence: TGTGCCAGCAGCGTGGACTCCCAAGGGAACGCCGGGGAGCTGTTTTTT. It codes for CASSVDSQGNAGELFF.

The rearrangement joins TRBV28 to TRBJ1-6, with D maybe TRBD1 (5 bases). Trimming cost V 3 bases and J 3 bases, with 9 bases left between them. Germline-derived CDR1 and CDR2 are MDHEN and SYDVKM. This CDR3 comprises 15 residues. The CDR3 coding sequence is TGTGCCAGCAGTTTGGCAGGACACTATAATTCACCCCTCCACTTT. The encoded protein is CASSLAGHYNSPLHF.

This clone occurred a few times. The V call is TRBV9, the J call TRBJ1-2; D uncertain. The length of the CDR3 is 12 residues. V shed 4 bases and J shed 7 bases, with 11 bases lying between them. CDR1 SGDLS and CDR2 YYNGEE come from the germline V gene. The CDR3 region is CASSPPPGGYTF. CDR3 nucleotide sequence: TGTGCCAGCAGCCCACCTCCGGGTGGCTACACCTTC.

This clone was found a few times. The V call is TRBV19, the J call TRBJ1-1, with TRBD1 identical over 8 bases. CDR3 size: 14 residues. Germline V lookup: CDR1 LNHDA, CDR2 SQIVND (reference sequence). J lost 7 bases, V lost 3 bases, and 7 bases had no gene match. The CDR3 here is CASSIPGGEIEAFF. DNA of the CDR3: TGTGCCAGTAGTATCCCAGGGGGCGAGATTGAAGCTTTCTTT.

The chain carries TRBV3-1 (or the pseudogene TRBV3-2) and TRBJ2-3; D might be TRBD2 (6 bases). Per the germline V gene, CDR1 is LGHDT and CDR2 is YNNKEL (reference sequence). There are 15 residues in the CDR3. With 4 bases removed from V and 0 bases from J, the gap between germline ends came to 11 bases. CDR3 in DNA: TGTGCCAGCAGCCCAACCGGGACTAGCACAGATACGCAGTATTTT. It codes for CASSPTGTSTDTQYF.

The chain joins TRBV5-4 to TRBJ2-1; D not resolved. CDR1 and CDR2 (germline): SGHNT, YYREEE (reference sequence). V lost 3 bases to trimming and J lost 5 bases, with 6 bases between them. This CDR3 is built from 12 residues. DNA of the CDR3: TGTGCCAGCAGCTGGGATAACAATGAGCAGTTCTTC. Translated, it gives CASSWDNNEQFF.

This clone has just a few counts. This sequence joins TRBV5-4 and TRBJ1-2; 11 nucleotides match TRBD1. CDR1 is SGHNT and CDR2 is YYREEE in the germline V gene (reference sequence). CDR3 length equals 16 residues. With 3 bases clipped from V and 4 bases from J, the junction kept 8 bases outside the gene matches. The CDR3 region is CASSSGQGAVGYGYTF. Here the CDR3 DNA reads TGTGCCAGCAGCTCCGGACAGGGGGCAGTGGGCTATGGCTACACCTTC.

The rearrangement joins TRBV5-1 to TRBJ2-5; possibly TRBD1 for D (6 bases). V lost 3 bases and J 2 bases, leaving 17 bases between the germline ends. The CDR3 is 16 amino acids. CDR1 and CDR2 from the germline V gene are SGHRS and YFSETQ. The CDR3 reads CASSSPRGQMQETQYF. CDR3 DNA sequence: TGCGCCAGCAGCTCCCCGAGGGGACAAATGCAAGAGACCCAGTACTTC.

The chain employs TRBV12-3 or TRBV12-4 and TRBJ2-7, with D tentatively TRBD1 or TRBD2 (6 bases each). The CDR3 runs to 13 residues. V lost 3 bases and J lost 2, with 8 bases in between. CDR3 DNA sequence: TGTGCCAGCAGTTTTGGGGGGCCCTACGAGCAGTACTTC. Protein sequence: CASSFGGPYEQYF.

The genes are TRBV7-9 and TRBJ2-5, with D possibly matching TRBD2 (6 bases). Deletions cut 3 bases from V and 2 bases from J, with 16 bases between. Germline CDR1 SEHNR, CDR2 FQNEAQ (reference sequence). The CDR3 covers 16 residues. The CDR3 DNA follows: TGTGCCAGCAGCTTTGGGAGGACTACCACGCAAGAGACCCAGTACTTC. Protein sequence: CASSFGRTTTQETQYF.

The chain combines TRBV6-6 with TRBJ1-6; no reliable D call. With 6 bases removed from V and 0 bases from J, the gap between germline ends came to 24 bases. The CDR3 is 20 residues long. CDR1 MNHNY and CDR2 SVGAGI come from the germline V gene (reference sequence). The CDR3 spells CASSTVRAGGSGSYNSPLHF. The CDR3 DNA is TGTGCCAGCAGCACGGTTAGGGCCGGCGGTTCGGGCTCCTATAATTCACCCCTCCACTTT.

This clone has a single count. The chain joins TRBV9 to TRBJ1-1, with 7 positions matching TRBD1. V was pared by 3 bases and J by 5 bases, with 10 bases of the junction left unmatched. The CDR3 extends over 15 amino acids. Germline values: CDR1 SGDLS, CDR2 YYNGEE. The CDR3 DNA reads TGTGCCAGCAGCGCGCAGACAGGGAGAACAACTGAAGCTTTCTTT. It encodes CASSAQTGRTTEAFF.

This chain connects TRBV5-1 to TRBJ2-3; D perhaps matches TRBD1 (6 bases). CDR1 is SGHRS and CDR2 is YFSETQ in the germline V gene. This CDR3 is 16 amino acids long. V gave up 1 base and J gave up 1 base, with 13 bases separating them. The CDR3 bases are TGCGCCAGCAGCTTGTACCAGGGACACCGCACAGATACGCAGTATTTT. Its protein is CASSLYQGHRTDTQYF.